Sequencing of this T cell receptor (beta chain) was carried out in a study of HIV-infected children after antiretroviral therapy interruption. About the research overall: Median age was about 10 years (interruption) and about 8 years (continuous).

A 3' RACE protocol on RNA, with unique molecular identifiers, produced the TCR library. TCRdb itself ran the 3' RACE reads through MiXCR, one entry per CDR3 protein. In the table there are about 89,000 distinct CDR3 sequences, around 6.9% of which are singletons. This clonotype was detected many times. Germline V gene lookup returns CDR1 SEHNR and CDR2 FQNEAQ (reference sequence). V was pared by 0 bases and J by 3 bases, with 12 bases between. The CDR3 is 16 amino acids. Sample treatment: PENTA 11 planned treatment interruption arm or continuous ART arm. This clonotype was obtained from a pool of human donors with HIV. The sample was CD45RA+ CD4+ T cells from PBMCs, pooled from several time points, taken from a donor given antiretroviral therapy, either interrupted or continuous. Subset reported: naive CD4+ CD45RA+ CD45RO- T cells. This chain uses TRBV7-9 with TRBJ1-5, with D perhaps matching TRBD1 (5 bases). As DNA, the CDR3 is TGTGCCAGCAGCTTAGCGGGGCAGGCCAACAATCAGCCCCAGCATTTT. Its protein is CASSLAGQANNQPQHF.